These T cell receptor beta chains were read from a single sample in a study of T-cell reconstitution after alpha-beta-depleted transplantation in children. Each CDR3 protein gets one entry after TCRdb re-called the PCR reads with MiXCR. This table holds 350,000 to 450,000 distinct CDR3 sequences, about a fifth found once. The specimen comprised PBMCs from the stem cell graft donor, sampled from the stem cell graft. These receptors were obtained from a human donor who donated a stem cell graft to a child with acute myeloid leukemia. The CDR3 runs from the conserved cysteine through the conserved F or W. The order of the fields is D gene, V gene, J gene, clone size, CDR3 protein. D genes are given only for firm matches. Expanded clones get a size class; other rows say once, few or many, or leave the size out.

D gene: TRBD2
V gene: TRBV4-3
J gene: TRBJ2-7
clone size: once
CDR3 protein: CASSQDVGLAAYEQYF

D gene: NA
V gene: TRBV9
J gene: TRBJ1-2
clone size: many
CDR3 protein: CASSVSLTGWNYGYTF

D gene: NA
V gene: TRBV20-1
J gene: TRBJ2-1
clone size: NA
CDR3 protein: CSAELGDEQFF

D gene: NA
V gene: TRBV7-9
J gene: TRBJ2-7
clone size: NA
CDR3 protein: CASSPDTGTTEQYF

D gene: NA
V gene: TRBV20-1
J gene: TRBJ2-1
clone size: few
CDR3 protein: CSASISSSYNEQFF

D gene: TRBD2
V gene: TRBV7-8
J gene: TRBJ2-1
clone size: few
CDR3 protein: CASSLVATSGRAREQFF

D gene: TRBD2
V gene: TRBV28
J gene: TRBJ2-1
clone size: many
CDR3 protein: CASSLELAGVNEQFF

D gene: NA
V gene: TRBV3-1
J gene: TRBJ2-7
clone size: few
CDR3 protein: CASSQDRSAGQYF

D gene: NA
V gene: TRBV5-1
J gene: TRBJ2-1
clone size: NA
CDR3 protein: CASSLVRGQADEQFF

D gene: TRBD2
V gene: TRBV20-1
J gene: TRBJ2-1
clone size: NA
CDR3 protein: CSAKLLAGVYEQFF

D gene: NA
V gene: TRBV12-3/TRBV12-4
J gene: TRBJ2-1
clone size: NA
CDR3 protein: CASSLSASRSNEQFF

D gene: NA
V gene: TRBV5-1
J gene: TRBJ1-1
clone size: few
CDR3 protein: CASSLNLGFTEAFF

D gene: NA
V gene: TRBV20-1
J gene: TRBJ2-1
clone size: NA
CDR3 protein: CSARDFGGGGEQFF

D gene: TRBD1
V gene: TRBV29-1
J gene: TRBJ1-1
clone size: few
CDR3 protein: CSVGGQGLSEAFF

D gene: NA
V gene: TRBV28
J gene: TRBJ1-1
clone size: NA
CDR3 protein: CASSRGFTEAFF

D gene: TRBD2
V gene: TRBV6-4
J gene: TRBJ2-2
clone size: NA
CDR3 protein: CASSDFGGRAGTGELFF

D gene: NA
V gene: TRBV5-1
J gene: TRBJ1-4
clone size: NA
CDR3 protein: CASSPLNRVNEKLFF

D gene: NA
V gene: TRBV12-3/TRBV12-4
J gene: TRBJ1-6
clone size: NA
CDR3 protein: CASSINSPLHF

D gene: NA
V gene: TRBV28
J gene: TRBJ2-7
clone size: many
CDR3 protein: CASSSTTYEQYF

D gene: TRBD1
V gene: TRBV2
J gene: TRBJ1-2
clone size: NA
CDR3 protein: CASSEQGDGFYGYTF

D gene: NA
V gene: TRBV29-1
J gene: TRBJ2-2
clone size: many
CDR3 protein: CSVFLRAGELFF

D gene: NA
V gene: TRBV12-3/TRBV12-4
J gene: TRBJ2-3
clone size: NA
CDR3 protein: CASSLQDTQYF

D gene: TRBD2
V gene: TRBV29-1
J gene: TRBJ2-1
clone size: many
CDR3 protein: CSVEDQASGMGEQFF

D gene: TRBD1
V gene: TRBV6-2/TRBV6-3
J gene: TRBJ1-2
clone size: many
CDR3 protein: CASSYQQGAFYGYTF

D gene: NA
V gene: TRBV7-2
J gene: TRBJ2-7
clone size: once
CDR3 protein: CASSLNRLPTTF

D gene: NA
V gene: TRBV12-3/TRBV12-4
J gene: TRBJ1-2
clone size: few
CDR3 protein: CASSPSSSGDGYTF

D gene: TRBD2
V gene: TRBV28
J gene: TRBJ2-1
clone size: few
CDR3 protein: CASTLAGALHEQFF

D gene: NA
V gene: TRBV25-1
J gene: TRBJ2-6
clone size: medium-sized
CDR3 protein: CASLGAGTSGANVLTF

D gene: NA
V gene: TRBV20-1
J gene: TRBJ1-5
clone size: few
CDR3 protein: CSARDGQGYRPQHF

D gene: TRBD1
V gene: TRBV12-3/TRBV12-4
J gene: TRBJ2-1
clone size: NA
CDR3 protein: CASSPGTGAYEQFF

D gene: NA
V gene: TRBV28
J gene: TRBJ1-5
clone size: NA
CDR3 protein: CATIRGLTNQPQHF

D gene: TRBD2
V gene: TRBV9
J gene: TRBJ2-1
clone size: NA
CDR3 protein: CASSVDPTSGRSYNEQFF

D gene: NA
V gene: TRBV12-3/TRBV12-4
J gene: TRBJ2-5
clone size: NA
CDR3 protein: CASSLRGPGETQYF

D gene: TRBD1
V gene: TRBV6-1
J gene: TRBJ1-5
clone size: few
CDR3 protein: CASRITGDSNQPQHF

D gene: TRBD2
V gene: TRBV12-3/TRBV12-4
J gene: TRBJ2-1
clone size: NA
CDR3 protein: CASRGAGGPFNEQFF

D gene: NA
V gene: TRBV9
J gene: TRBJ2-7
clone size: NA
CDR3 protein: CASSATPGYEQYF

D gene: NA
V gene: TRBV15
J gene: TRBJ2-2
clone size: many
CDR3 protein: CATSGWELFF

D gene: NA
V gene: TRBV3-1
J gene: TRBJ2-1
clone size: many
CDR3 protein: CASSYPGTRNEQFF

D gene: TRBD2
V gene: TRBV20-1
J gene: TRBJ2-5
clone size: NA
CDR3 protein: CSATDGAGGGETQYF

D gene: TRBD2
V gene: TRBV20-1
J gene: TRBJ2-7
clone size: NA
CDR3 protein: CSARPSGGEGHEQYF

D gene: NA
V gene: TRBV12-3/TRBV12-4
J gene: TRBJ1-1
clone size: NA
CDR3 protein: CASSWPVYGGGMNTEAFF

D gene: TRBD2
V gene: TRBV9
J gene: TRBJ2-1
clone size: NA
CDR3 protein: CASSVAASGSFPYNEQFF

D gene: NA
V gene: TRBV24-1
J gene: TRBJ2-3
clone size: few
CDR3 protein: CATSDRQPDTQYF

D gene: NA
V gene: TRBV20-1
J gene: TRBJ2-6
clone size: many
CDR3 protein: CSVGANVLTF

D gene: NA
V gene: TRBV29-1
J gene: TRBJ2-7
clone size: NA
CDR3 protein: CSVEDNSAGTSGEQYF

D gene: TRBD1
V gene: TRBV10-3
J gene: TRBJ2-3
clone size: few
CDR3 protein: CAISEWAGQGKDTQYF

D gene: TRBD2
V gene: TRBV9
J gene: TRBJ2-7
clone size: few
CDR3 protein: CASSVGTSFLSYEQYF

D gene: NA
V gene: TRBV20-1
J gene: TRBJ2-2
clone size: few
CDR3 protein: CSAVDPNTGELFF

D gene: NA
V gene: TRBV27
J gene: TRBJ1-4
clone size: many
CDR3 protein: CASRGRSNEKLFF

D gene: NA
V gene: TRBV5-6
J gene: TRBJ2-3
clone size: NA
CDR3 protein: CASSLRETDTQYF

D gene: NA
V gene: TRBV7-9
J gene: TRBJ2-5
clone size: NA
CDR3 protein: CASSSLTILGETQYF

D gene: NA
V gene: TRBV4-1
J gene: TRBJ2-1
clone size: few
CDR3 protein: CASSQANEQFF

D gene: NA
V gene: TRBV25-1
J gene: TRBJ2-5
clone size: many
CDR3 protein: CASRGTEQETQYF

D gene: NA
V gene: TRBV6-1
J gene: TRBJ2-7
clone size: NA
CDR3 protein: CASSPRTGFGEQYF

D gene: NA
V gene: TRBV27
J gene: TRBJ2-7
clone size: few
CDR3 protein: CASSLSGTPYEQYF

D gene: NA
V gene: TRBV12-3/TRBV12-4
J gene: TRBJ2-7
clone size: NA
CDR3 protein: CASSFDSSSYEQYF

D gene: NA
V gene: TRBV20-1
J gene: TRBJ1-3
clone size: few
CDR3 protein: CSAIYRAGGNTIYF

D gene: NA
V gene: TRBV29-1
J gene: TRBJ2-1
clone size: NA
CDR3 protein: CSVGRRLTGNEQFF

D gene: TRBD2
V gene: TRBV12-3/TRBV12-4
J gene: TRBJ2-1
clone size: NA
CDR3 protein: CASSLGTSASSYNEQFF

D gene: TRBD2
V gene: TRBV20-1
J gene: TRBJ2-3
clone size: few
CDR3 protein: CSARTSGRPDTQYF